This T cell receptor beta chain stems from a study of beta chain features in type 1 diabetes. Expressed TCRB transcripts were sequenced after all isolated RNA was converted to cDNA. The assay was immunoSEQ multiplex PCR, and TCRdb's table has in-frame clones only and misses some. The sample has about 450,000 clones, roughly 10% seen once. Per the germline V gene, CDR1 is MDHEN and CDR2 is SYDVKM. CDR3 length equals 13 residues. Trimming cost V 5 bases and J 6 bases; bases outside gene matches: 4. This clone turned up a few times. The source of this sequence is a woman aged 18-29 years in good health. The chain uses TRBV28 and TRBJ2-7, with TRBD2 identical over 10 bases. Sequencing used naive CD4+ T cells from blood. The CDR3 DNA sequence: TGTGCCAGCAGTCTAGCGGGGGCTGTCGAGCAGTACGTC. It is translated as CASSLAGAVEQYV.